This T cell receptor (beta chain) originates from a study of blood T cells in healthy people across ages. The use of a sample-barcoded 5' primer and a J-beta primer mix characterized a second PCR of about 6 to 12 cycles. MiXCR, run by TCRdb on the 5' RACE reads, gives a single entry per CDR3 protein. The sample carries around 970,000 distinct CDR3 sequences, about 51% recorded once. CDR1 is DFQATT, CDR2 SNEGSKA, per germline (reference sequence). This CDR3 spans 14 amino acids. Trimming removed 3 bases from V and 8 bases from J; junction bases left unmatched: 7. This clonotype was seen a few times. The rearrangement links TRBV20-1 to TRBJ2-1; the match to TRBD2 covers 10 bases. The clonotype originates from a woman aged 55-75 years in good health. The specimen was blood. The CDR3 sequence is CSASLAGERDEQFF. DNA for the CDR3: TGCAGTGCTAGCCTAGCGGGAGAGCGTGATGAGCAGTTCTTC.